This T cell receptor (beta chain) was documented in a study of TIL therapy for anti-PD-1-resistant metastatic lung cancer. On the study more broadly: Median tumor PD-L1 proportion score was roughly 5.8%.

The length of the CDR3 is 17 residues. V lost 5 bases to trimming and J lost 0 bases; unmatched junction nucleotides: 3. Germline V gene lookup returns CDR1 SGHVS and CDR2 FQNEAQ. The time point: pre-treatment sample, taken before nivolumab and TIL therapy. The tumor samples were excised metastases, mostly pleural nodules or supraclavicular lymph nodes. Only a few counts were recorded for this clone. The libraries were made with immunoSEQ v3. Survey-level samples got 1.5 million to 2 million read pairs; deep-level samples got roughly 4.5-6.5 million. Repertoires were generated with immunoSEQ multiplex PCR, while TCRdb's copy carries only in-frame clones and drops some. Among 25,000 to 30,000 clones listed, approximately 63% were seen once.

The sequence was obtained from a woman between 25 and 80 years old with non-small cell lung cancer. V and J are TRBV7-8 and TRBJ2-6; 11 bases line up with TRBD2. The source was tumor tissue, collected at baseline. CDR3 region: CASSGGTSGSGANVLTF. CDR3 in DNA: TGTGCCAGCAGCGGAGGGACTAGCGGCTCTGGGGCCAACGTCCTGACTTTC.